The T cell receptor beta chain under discussion was sequenced for a study of T-cell memory formation after mild COVID-19. Study summary: TCR clusters were mostly confined to one donor each. Study-wide results and limits: Certain responding clones were present in pre-infection memory, suggesting participation of cross-reactive memory.

In its sample, this clonotype was seen a few times. Its antigen remains unidentified. Via MiXCR, TCRdb re-called the 5' RACE reads, giving one row per CDR3 protein. Of approximately 350,000 distinct CDR3 sequences in the sample, 10% to 15% were seen once. CDR3 length: 14 amino acids. Germline V gene data show CDR1 as SGHTA and CDR2 as FQGNSA. V was trimmed by 0 bases and J by 8 bases, leaving 13 bases between them. What was sequenced was PBMCs or a T cell subset sorted from them (not recorded which). This receptor was obtained from a young man who had mild COVID-19 (a few samples of this study predate the infection). Cell type and time point are not known. The rearrangement joins TRBV7-2 to TRBJ1-2; TRBD1 might be the D (6 bases). For the CDR3, the DNA is TGTGCCAGCAGCTTAGCCGTGGTCCAGGGGGGCTACACCTTC. Translation: CASSLAVVQGGYTF. Full variable domain (rest looked up from reference TRBV7-2 and TRBJ1-2): GAGVSQSPSNKVTEKGKDVELRCDPISGHTALYWYRQSLGQGLEFLIYFQGNSAPDKSGLPSDRFSAERTGGSVSTLTIQRTQQEDSAVYLCASSLAVVQGGYTFGSGTRLTVV.